The next 20 T cell receptor beta chains were all read from a single sample in a study of cytomegalovirus exposure and HLA in healthy donors. Vbeta (60) and Jbeta (13) primers were used in the PCR. Profiling relied on immunoSEQ multiplex PCR, and the TCRdb table lists in-frame clones only, not all of them. The table includes fewer than 130,000 clones, 70% to 80% detected once. The material sequenced was PBMCs. Every receptor here comes from a female donor in good health and CMV-seropositive.

This chain links TRBV28 with TRBJ2-7; 11 nucleotides match TRBD1. The length of the CDR3 is 15 residues. CDR1 and CDR2 (germline): MDHEN, SYDVKM. The J segment lost 3 bases and the V segment lost 8 bases, leaving 9 bases of the junction unmatched. This chain's CDR3 is CASETPGTGGYEQYF. The DNA of the CDR3 is TGTGCCAGCGAAACCCCCGGGACAGGGGGCTACGAGCAGTACTTC.

The chain has TRBV7-3 and TRBJ2-1; 12 nucleotides line up with TRBD2. The trim removed 1 base at V and 2 bases at J, leaving 0 bases unmatched. Germline lookup yields CDR1 SGHTA and CDR2 FQGTGA. The CDR3 loop spans 16 amino acids. CDR3 loop: CASSLRTSGAYNEQFF. For the CDR3, the DNA is TGTGCCAGCAGCTTAAGGACTAGCGGGGCCTACAATGAGCAGTTCTTC.

The V call is TRBV2, the J call TRBJ2-1; 10 nucleotides match TRBD2. V dropped 6 bases and J dropped 4; count of bases not matched to a gene: 12. In germline, CDR1 is SNHLY, CDR2 FYNNEI. The CDR3 contains 17 residues. The CDR3 is CASRLYTSGVPYNEQFF. CDR3 DNA sequence: TGTGCCAGCAGACTTTATACTAGCGGGGTGCCGTACAATGAGCAGTTCTTC.

This clone was detected a few times. This chain links TRBV6-1 with TRBJ2-1; 9 bases agree with TRBD2. Trimming removed 10 bases from V and 5 bases from J; junction bases left unmatched: 12. This CDR3 is built from 15 residues. Germline CDR1 MNHNS, CDR2 SASEGT. The CDR3 here is CATNPLRTSDNEQFF. As DNA, the CDR3 is TGTGCCACCAATCCCCTTCGGACTAGCGACAATGAGCAGTTCTTC.

The chain uses TRBV10-2 and TRBJ2-3; D may be TRBD2 (7 bases). CDR1 is WSHSY and CDR2 is SAAADI in the germline V gene. CDR3 length: 18 amino acids. Trimming took 10 bases from V and 0 from J, leaving 26 bases between them. CDR3 protein: CATSTPRGGSTSTDTQYF. CDR3 coding DNA: TGCGCCACCTCAACCCCGAGGGGGGGGTCGACTAGCACAGATACGCAGTATTTT.

The chain joins TRBV4-2 to TRBJ2-4; D call uncertain. V dropped 4 bases and J dropped 0 bases, with 13 bases sitting between them. CDR1 is LGHNA and CDR2 is YNFKEQ in the germline V gene. The CDR3 spans 16 residues. The CDR3 here is CASSPRVVLAKNIQYF. Written as DNA, the CDR3 is TGTGCCAGCAGCCCTCGGGTGGTATTAGCCAAAAACATTCAGTACTTC.

This chain connects TRBV7-3 to TRBJ2-7; TRBD1 agrees at 9 bases. The CDR3 loop spans 18 amino acids. The V segment lost 1 base and the J segment 3 bases; nucleotides outside the gene matches: 13. Germline loops: CDR1 SGHTA, CDR2 FQGTGA. CDR3 bases: TGTGCCAGCAGCTTAAAGTCAGGGTCCGGGGACAGGGTCTACGAGCAGTACTTC. Encoded protein: CASSLKSGSGDRVYEQYF.

This chain links TRBV6-6 with TRBJ1-5, with unresolved D. V lost 0 bases and J lost 8, with 14 bases in between. There are 15 residues in the CDR3. Germline V CDR1 and CDR2: MNHNY, SVGAGI (reference sequence). For the CDR3, the DNA is TGTGCCAGCAGTTACTCGGTGGGGAGCGGGGAGCCCCAGCATTTT. Translated, it gives CASSYSVGSGEPQHF.

V and J are TRBV4-2 and TRBJ2-1; the D is unclear. Deletions cut 1 base from V and 3 bases from J, with 10 bases between. Germline values: CDR1 LGHNA, CDR2 YNFKEQ. The CDR3 covers 15 residues. The CDR3 region has the DNA TGTGCCAGCAGCCAAGCCCGGTTCGGCTACAATGAGCAGTTCTTC. It encodes CASSQARFGYNEQFF.

The V call is TRBV2, the J call TRBJ2-2; the D is unclear. CDR3 length: 13 residues. CDR1 SNHLY and CDR2 FYNNEI come from the germline V gene. V lost 1 base and J lost 7, with 7 bases in between. The CDR3 DNA is TGTGCCAGCAGTGAAGAACAGAACGGGGAGCTGTTTTTT. It translates to CASSEEQNGELFF.

This clone turned up a few times. The chain couples TRBV2 to TRBJ1-4, with 7 bases fitting TRBD1. Germline V gene lookup returns CDR1 SNHLY and CDR2 FYNNEI. This CDR3 spans 15 amino acids. The V and J ends lost 6 bases and 7 bases, in that order; junction bases with no gene match: 11. The CDR3: CASRGTVGPSEKLFF. Written as DNA, the CDR3 is TGTGCCAGCAGGGGGACAGTGGGACCGTCTGAAAAACTGTTTTTT.

This chain joins TRBV6-1 and TRBJ2-5; D is perhaps TRBD2 (6 bases). Trimming shortened V by 1 base and J by 5 bases, and 11 bases separated the two germline ends. The CDR3 runs 14 residues. Germline values: CDR1 MNHNS, CDR2 SASEGT. The CDR3 DNA follows: TGTGCCAGCAGTGAAGGGTGGGAGGTCGAGACCCAGTACTTC. Its protein is CASSEGWEVETQYF.

CDR3 coding DNA: TGTGCCAGCAGCTTGGGCCCCTCAGGGGTCGATGAGCAGTTCTTC. It specifies CASSLGPSGVDEQFF. The rearrangement uses TRBV5-5 and TRBJ2-1; a weak D match, TRBD1 (6 bases). The CDR3 spans 15 residues. The germline V and J ends were trimmed by 0 bases and 8 bases, with 15 bases remaining between them. Germline assignment: CDR1 SGHKS and CDR2 YYEKEE (reference sequence).

The CDR3 region is CASSPVISGSTYEQYF. The DNA for the CDR3 is TGTGCCAGCTCACCAGTCATTTCAGGCTCTACCTACGAGCAGTACTTC. The chain is built from TRBV18 and TRBJ2-7; D is undetermined. Germline CDR1 KGHSH, CDR2 LQKENI. Trimming pared 2 bases from V and 2 bases from J, leaving 16 bases between. The CDR3 is 16 amino acids.

The chain recombines TRBV4-3 with TRBJ1-4; 8 positions agree with TRBD1. V trimming: 4 bases; J trimming: 7 bases; junction bases outside the gene matches: 2. Germline loops: CDR1 LGHNA, CDR2 YSLEER. The CDR3 extends over 13 amino acids. The CDR3 bases are TGCGCCAGCAGCCGTGACAGGGGTGAAAAACTGTTTTTT. Amino acids: CASSRDRGEKLFF.

In this sample, this clone turned up a few times. The chain carries TRBV7-2 and TRBJ2-2, with TRBD2 matching over 8 bases. Unmatched junction bases numbered 11, after V lost 1 base and J lost 7 bases. Germline CDR1 and CDR2: SGHTA and FQGNSA. This CDR3 is 17 amino acids long. The CDR3 sequence is CASSLVFGGAMGGELFF. The CDR3 bases are TGTGCCAGCAGCTTAGTCTTCGGGGGGGCGATGGGCGGGGAGCTGTTTTTT.

V usage is TRBV7-2 and J usage is TRBJ1-2; 9 bases are a match to TRBD1. The V gene end was trimmed by 4 bases and the J gene end by 4 bases; junction bases not matched to a gene: 7. This CDR3 has 15 residues. Germline CDR1 is SGHTA and CDR2 is FQGNSA. The CDR3 spells CASSSSGTGSYGYTF. The CDR3 DNA is TGTGCCAGCAGCTCCTCCGGGACAGGGTCCTATGGCTACACCTTC.

The chain recombines TRBV6-6 with TRBJ1-1, with a weak D call TRBD1 (5 bases). CDR3 length equals 15 residues. V lost 2 bases to trimming and J lost 0 bases, with 10 bases between them. The V gene's germline CDR1 is MNHNY and CDR2 SVGAGI (reference sequence). This chain's CDR3 is CASSYRGRMNTEAFF. CDR3 nucleotides: TGTGCCAGCAGTTACAGGGGTAGGATGAACACTGAAGCTTTCTTT.

The chain uses TRBV7-2 and TRBJ2-1; the match to TRBD2 covers 7 bases. The CDR3 covers 14 residues. From germline, CDR1 is SGHTA and CDR2 FQGNSA. Germline trimming cut 0 bases from V and 7 bases from J; bases unmatched to any gene: 3. DNA for the CDR3: TGTGCCAGCAGCTTAGCAGGACTAGGGAATGAGCAGTTCTTC. Translating gives CASSLAGLGNEQFF.

This chain connects TRBV6-5 to TRBJ1-2; tentative D call: TRBD1 (5 bases). In germline, CDR1 is MNHEY, CDR2 SVGAGI. CDR3 length: 15 amino acids. V was pared by 2 bases and J by 2 bases, with 12 bases between. The CDR3 DNA reads as TGTGCCAGCAGTTACCAAGGACGGGGGAACTATGGCTACACCTTC. Translated, it gives CASSYQGRGNYGYTF.